In this sample, the clone carrying this TCR beta chain turned up many times. The sample belongs to a study of T-cell reconstitution after alpha-beta-depleted transplantation in children. With 6 bases removed from V and 1 base from J, the gap between germline ends came to 18 bases. The length of the CDR3 is 15 residues. CDR1 is DFQATT and CDR2 is SNEGSKA in the germline V gene (reference sequence). Preparation of the TCRbeta library used unique molecular identifiers. TCRdb fed the PCR reads into MiXCR, producing one record per CDR3 protein. The sample contains 440,000 or so distinct CDR3 sequences, over 40% of which appear only once.

J is TRBJ1-2 and V is TRBV20-1; D gene ambiguous. The clonotype originates from a girl aged 2 to 9 with aplastic anemia, due to receive a stem cell transplant. The input for sequencing was PBMCs, taken before TCRalphabeta/CD19-depleted stem cell transplant. CDR3 sequence (DNA): TGCAGTGCCGATTTAAGACGGAGGTTTAACTATGGCTACACCTTC. Amino acids: CSADLRRRFNYGYTF.